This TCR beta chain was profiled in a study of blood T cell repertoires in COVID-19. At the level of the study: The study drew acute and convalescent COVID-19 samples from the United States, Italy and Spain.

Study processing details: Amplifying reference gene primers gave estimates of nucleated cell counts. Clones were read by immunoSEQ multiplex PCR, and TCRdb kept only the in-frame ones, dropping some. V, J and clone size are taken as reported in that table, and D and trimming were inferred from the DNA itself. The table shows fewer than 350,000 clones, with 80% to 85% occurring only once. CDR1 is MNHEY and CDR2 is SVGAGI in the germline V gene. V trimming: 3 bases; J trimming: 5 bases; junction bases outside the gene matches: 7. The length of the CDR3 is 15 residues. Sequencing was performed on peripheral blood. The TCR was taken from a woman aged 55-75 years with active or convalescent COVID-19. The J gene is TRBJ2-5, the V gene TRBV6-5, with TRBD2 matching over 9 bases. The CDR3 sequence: CASSYKAGGRETQYF. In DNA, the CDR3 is TGTGCCAGCAGTTATAAGGCGGGGGGGCGGGAGACCCAGTACTTC.